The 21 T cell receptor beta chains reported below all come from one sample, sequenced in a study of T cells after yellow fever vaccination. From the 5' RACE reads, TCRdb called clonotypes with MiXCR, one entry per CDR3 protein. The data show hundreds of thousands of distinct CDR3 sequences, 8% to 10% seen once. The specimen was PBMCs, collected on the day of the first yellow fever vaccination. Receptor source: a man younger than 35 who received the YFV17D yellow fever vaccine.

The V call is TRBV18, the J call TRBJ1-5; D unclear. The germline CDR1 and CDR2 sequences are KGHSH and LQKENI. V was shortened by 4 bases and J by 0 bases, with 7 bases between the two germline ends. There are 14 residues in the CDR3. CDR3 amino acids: CASSQTRSNQPQHF. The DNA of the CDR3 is TGTGCCAGCTCACAAACACGTAGCAATCAGCCCCAGCATTTT.

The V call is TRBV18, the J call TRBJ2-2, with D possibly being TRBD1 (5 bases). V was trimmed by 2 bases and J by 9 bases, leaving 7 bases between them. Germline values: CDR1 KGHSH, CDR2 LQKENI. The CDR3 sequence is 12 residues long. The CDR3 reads CASSPSDRELFF. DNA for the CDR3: TGTGCCAGCTCACCATCGGACAGGGAGCTGTTTTTT.

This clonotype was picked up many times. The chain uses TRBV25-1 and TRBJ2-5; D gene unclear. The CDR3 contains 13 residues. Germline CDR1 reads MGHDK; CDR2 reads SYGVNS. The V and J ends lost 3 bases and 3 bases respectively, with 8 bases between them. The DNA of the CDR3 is TGTGCCAGCAGTGATTTCAACGAAGAGACCCAGTACTTC. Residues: CASSDFNEETQYF. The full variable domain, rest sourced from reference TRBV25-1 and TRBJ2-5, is EADIYQTPRYLVIGTGKKITLECSQTMGHDKMYWYQQDPGMELHLIHYSYGVNSTEKGDLSSESTVSRIRTEHFPLTLESARPSHTSQYLCASSDFNEETQYFGPGTRLLVL.

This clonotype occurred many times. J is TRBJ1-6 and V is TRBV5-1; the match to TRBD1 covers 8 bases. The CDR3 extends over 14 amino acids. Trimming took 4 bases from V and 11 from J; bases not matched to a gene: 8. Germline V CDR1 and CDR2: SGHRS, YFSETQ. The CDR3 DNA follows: TGCGCCAGCAGCGTCCAGGGGGCGCGGACACCCCTCCACTTT. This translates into CASSVQGARTPLHF.

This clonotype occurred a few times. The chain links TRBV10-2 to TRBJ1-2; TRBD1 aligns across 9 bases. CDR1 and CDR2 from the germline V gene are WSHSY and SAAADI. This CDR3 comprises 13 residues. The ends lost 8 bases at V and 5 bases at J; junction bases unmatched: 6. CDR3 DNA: TGCGCCAGCCTCGACAGGGGGTTTTATGGCTACACCTTC. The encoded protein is CASLDRGFYGYTF.

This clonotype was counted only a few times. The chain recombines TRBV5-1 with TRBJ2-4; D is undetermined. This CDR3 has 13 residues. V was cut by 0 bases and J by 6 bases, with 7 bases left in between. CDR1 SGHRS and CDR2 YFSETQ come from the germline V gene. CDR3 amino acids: CASSLGWTNIQYF. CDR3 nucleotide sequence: TGCGCCAGCAGCTTGGGTTGGACAAACATTCAGTACTTC.

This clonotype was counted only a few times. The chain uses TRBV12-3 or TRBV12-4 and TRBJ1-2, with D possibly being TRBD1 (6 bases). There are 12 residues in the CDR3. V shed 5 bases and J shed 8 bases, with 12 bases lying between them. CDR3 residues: CASSGQRGGYTF. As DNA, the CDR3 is TGTGCCAGCAGTGGACAGAGGGGAGGCTACACCTTC.

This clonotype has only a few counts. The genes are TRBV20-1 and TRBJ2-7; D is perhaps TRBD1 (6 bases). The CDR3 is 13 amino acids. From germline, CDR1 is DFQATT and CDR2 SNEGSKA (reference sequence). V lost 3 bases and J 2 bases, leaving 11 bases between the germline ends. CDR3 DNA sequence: TGCAGTGCTAGCCCGGCAGGGGCCTACGAGCAGTACTTC. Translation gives CSASPAGAYEQYF.

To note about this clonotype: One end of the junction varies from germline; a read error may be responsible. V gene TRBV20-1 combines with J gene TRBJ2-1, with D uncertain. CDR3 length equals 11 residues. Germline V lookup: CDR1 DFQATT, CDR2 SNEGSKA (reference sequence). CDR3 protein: CSVRNYNEQFF. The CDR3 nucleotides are TGCAGTGTTAGAAATTACAATGAGCAGTTCTTC.

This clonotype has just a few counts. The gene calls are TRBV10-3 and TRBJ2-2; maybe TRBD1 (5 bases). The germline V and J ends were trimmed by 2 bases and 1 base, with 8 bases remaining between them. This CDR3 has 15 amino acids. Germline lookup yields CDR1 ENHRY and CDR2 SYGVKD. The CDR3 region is CAISERGVNTGELFF. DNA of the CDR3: TGTGCCATCAGTGAGAGGGGTGTGAACACCGGGGAGCTGTTTTTT.

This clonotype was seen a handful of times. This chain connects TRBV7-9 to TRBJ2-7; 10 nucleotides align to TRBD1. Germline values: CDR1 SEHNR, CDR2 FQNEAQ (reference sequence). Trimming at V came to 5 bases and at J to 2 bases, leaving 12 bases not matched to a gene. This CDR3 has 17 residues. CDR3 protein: CASSGTVGTGDPYEQYF. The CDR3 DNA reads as TGTGCCAGCAGCGGTACAGTTGGGACAGGGGACCCCTACGAGCAGTACTTC.

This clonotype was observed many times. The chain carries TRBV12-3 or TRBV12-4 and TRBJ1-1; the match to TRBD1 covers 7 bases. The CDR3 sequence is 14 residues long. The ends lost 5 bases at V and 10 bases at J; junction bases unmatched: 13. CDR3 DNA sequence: TGTGCCAGCAGTCCCAACAAGGGGGCGCACGGAGCTTTCTTT. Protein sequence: CASSPNKGAHGAFF.

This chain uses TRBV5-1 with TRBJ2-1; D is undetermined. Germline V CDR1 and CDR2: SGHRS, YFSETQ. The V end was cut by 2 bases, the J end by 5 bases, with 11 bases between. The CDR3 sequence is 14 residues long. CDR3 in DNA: TGCGCCAGCAGCTTCGAAGGGAAGGACAATGAGCAGTTCTTC. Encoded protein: CASSFEGKDNEQFF.

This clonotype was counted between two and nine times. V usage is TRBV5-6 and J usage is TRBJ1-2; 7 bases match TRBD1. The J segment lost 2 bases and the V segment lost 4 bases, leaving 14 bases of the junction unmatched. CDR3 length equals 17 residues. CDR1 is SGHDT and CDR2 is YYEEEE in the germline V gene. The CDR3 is CASSAGTEGFINYGYTF. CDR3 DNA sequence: TGTGCCAGCAGCGCCGGGACAGAGGGGTTTATCAACTATGGCTACACCTTC.

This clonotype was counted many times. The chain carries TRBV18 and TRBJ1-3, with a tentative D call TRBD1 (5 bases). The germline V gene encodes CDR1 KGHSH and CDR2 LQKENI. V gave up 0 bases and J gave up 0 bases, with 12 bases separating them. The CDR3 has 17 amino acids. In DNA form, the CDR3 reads TGTGCCAGCTCACCACCGTACAGGACGATCTCTGGAAACACCATATATTTT. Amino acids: CASSPPYRTISGNTIYF.

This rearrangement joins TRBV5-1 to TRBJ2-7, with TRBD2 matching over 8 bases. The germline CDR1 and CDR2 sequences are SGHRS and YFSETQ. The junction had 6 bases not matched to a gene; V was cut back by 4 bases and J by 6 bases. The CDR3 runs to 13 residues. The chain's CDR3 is CASSTGGPLEQYF. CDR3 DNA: TGCGCCAGCAGCACGGGGGGGCCCCTCGAGCAGTACTTC.

The CDR3 coding sequence is TGCAGCGTGGTACGACTGGCGGGGGACAATGAGCAGTTCTTC. This codes for CSVVRLAGDNEQFF. The chain carries TRBV29-1 and TRBJ2-1; TRBD2 agrees at 7 bases. With 6 bases clipped from V and 5 bases from J, the junction kept 10 bases outside the gene matches. The CDR3 contains 14 residues. Germline CDR1 is SQVTM and CDR2 is ANQGSEA.

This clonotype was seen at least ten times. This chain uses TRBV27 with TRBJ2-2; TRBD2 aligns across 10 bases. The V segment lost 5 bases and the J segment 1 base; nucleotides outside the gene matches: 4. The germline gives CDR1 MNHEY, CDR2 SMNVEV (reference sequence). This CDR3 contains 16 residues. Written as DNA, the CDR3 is TGTGCCAGCAGTCCGAGCGGGGGGGTGAACACCGGGGAGCTGTTTTTT. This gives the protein CASSPSGGVNTGELFF.

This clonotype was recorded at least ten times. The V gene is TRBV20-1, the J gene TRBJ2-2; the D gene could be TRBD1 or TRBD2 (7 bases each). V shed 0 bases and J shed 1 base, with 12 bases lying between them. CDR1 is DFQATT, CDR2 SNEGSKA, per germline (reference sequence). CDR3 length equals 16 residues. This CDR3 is CSARDPRGGNTGELFF. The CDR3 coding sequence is TGCAGTGCTAGAGATCCCAGGGGGGGGAACACCGGGGAGCTGTTTTTT.

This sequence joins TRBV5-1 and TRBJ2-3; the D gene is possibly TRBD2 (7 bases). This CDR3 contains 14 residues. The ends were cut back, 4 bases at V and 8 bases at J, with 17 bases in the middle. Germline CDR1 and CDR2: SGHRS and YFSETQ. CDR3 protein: CASSDESGGRTQYF. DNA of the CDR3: TGCGCCAGCAGCGACGAATCGGGGGGCCGTACGCAGTATTTT.

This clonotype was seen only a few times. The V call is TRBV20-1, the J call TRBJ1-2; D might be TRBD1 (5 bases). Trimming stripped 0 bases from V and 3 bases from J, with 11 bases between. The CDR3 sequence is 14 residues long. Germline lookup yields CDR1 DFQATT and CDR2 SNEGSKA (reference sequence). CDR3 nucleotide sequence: TGCAGTGCTAGAGATGGGAGGGACTACTATGGCTACACCTTC. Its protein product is CSARDGRDYYGYTF.